The clone carrying this T cell receptor beta chain has a handful of counts. The antigen is unknown. Template-switching 5'RACE yielded the TCR cDNA; a universal primer site and UMIs were added in the process. TCRdb fed the 5' RACE reads into MiXCR, producing one record per CDR3 protein. The table records about 330,000 distinct CDR3 sequences, 8% to 9.5% of them present only once. These data are taken from a study of T cells after yellow fever vaccination. Overall study: Low-cell-number fractions underwent preparation using SMART-Seq v4 Ultra Low Input. Study-level findings and limits: Contamination of FACS-sorted repertoires by abundant clonotypes from the bulk population could occur. Across the CD4 and CD8 compartments, a small share of clonotypes was present in both.

The V and J ends lost 4 bases and 0 bases respectively, with 19 bases between them. Germline V gene lookup returns CDR1 SGHNT and CDR2 YYREEE (reference sequence). CDR3 length: 17 amino acids. The sample was PBMCs, taken more than 35 days after the first yellow fever vaccination. The chain carries TRBV5-4 and TRBJ1-1; possibly TRBD1 for D (5 bases). The TCR sequence derives from a man between 18 and 35 years old who received the YFV17D yellow fever vaccine. CDR3: CASSPPGNIGVNTEAFF. The CDR3 nucleotides are TGTGCCAGCAGCCCCCCAGGGAATATAGGGGTGAACACTGAAGCTTTCTTT.